The 32 T cell receptor beta chains listed next were all sequenced from one sample in a study of blood T cell repertoires in COVID-19. Method: immunoSEQ multiplex PCR; TCRdb's copy keeps in-frame clones and lacks some. The sample yields about 200,000 clones, 85% seen once. Sequenced: PBMCs or T cells enriched from blood (not recorded which). The receptors here all came from a man aged 40-49 years who had recovered from COVID-19.

The chain combines TRBV2 with TRBJ1-2; D possibly corresponds to TRBD1 (6 bases). Germline V gene lookup returns CDR1 SNHLY and CDR2 FYNNEI. The V gene lost 7 bases and the J gene lost 2 bases, with 11 bases spanning the gap. CDR3 length equals 13 residues. CDR3 loop: CASTKQGNYGYTF. The CDR3 DNA follows: TGTGCCAGCACCAAACAGGGCAACTATGGCTACACCTTC.

This chain links TRBV5-1 with TRBJ2-7; 10 bases are a match to TRBD1. The CDR3 totals 14 residues. J lost 7 bases, V lost 4 bases, and 8 bases had no gene match. Per the germline V gene, CDR1 is SGHRS and CDR2 is YFSETQ. The CDR3 here is CASSPTGGLGEQYF. In nucleotides, the CDR3 is TGCGCCAGCAGCCCGACAGGGGGCTTAGGAGAGCAGTACTTC.

The chain is built from TRBV3-1 (or the pseudogene TRBV3-2) and TRBJ2-4, with TRBD2 identical over 9 bases. V lost 5 bases to trimming and J lost 3 bases; unmatched junction nucleotides: 5. Germline V lookup: CDR1 LGHDT, CDR2 YNNKEL (reference sequence). The CDR3 totals 15 residues. The CDR3 DNA sequence: TGTGCCAGCAGCGGGGTAGCGGGAGACAAAAACATTCAGTACTTC. Translation: CASSGVAGDKNIQYF.

As for this clone: Other DNA variants within this sample encode the same CDR3. This sequence joins TRBV9 and TRBJ1-3; D not certain. This CDR3 is built from 12 residues. Germline V lookup: CDR1 SGDLS, CDR2 YYNGEE. Trimming shortened V by 5 bases and J by 0 bases, and 3 bases separated the two germline ends. The CDR3, as DNA: TGTGCCAGCAGTCGCTCTGGAAACACCATATATTTT. Translation gives CASSRSGNTIYF.

The genes are TRBV11-2 and TRBJ2-2, with D tentatively TRBD1 (5 bases). Germline CDR1 and CDR2: SGHAT and FQNNGV. Trimming pared 4 bases from V and 7 bases from J, leaving 16 bases between. The length of the CDR3 is 15 residues. This chain's CDR3 is CASSSRRAQLGELFF. CDR3 in DNA: TGTGCCAGCAGCTCCCGCAGGGCCCAACTCGGGGAGCTGTTTTTT.

The gene calls are TRBV9 and TRBJ1-4; no reliable D call. The CDR3 length is 16 residues. CDR1 and CDR2 from the germline V gene are SGDLS and YYNGEE. Trimming took 0 bases from V and 0 from J, leaving 9 bases between them. The CDR3 loop reads CASSVEISATNEKLFF. The CDR3 DNA is TGTGCCAGCAGCGTAGAAATTTCTGCAACTAATGAAAAACTGTTTTTT. Complete variable domain (other parts from reference TRBV9 and TRBJ1-4): DSGVTQTPKHLITATGQRVTLRCSPRSGDLSVYWYQQSLDQGLQFLIQYYNGEERAKGNILERFSAQQFPDLHSELNLSSLELGDSALYFCASSVEISATNEKLFFGSGTQLSVL.

The rearrangement joins TRBV7-3 to TRBJ1-1; D might be TRBD1 (5 bases). Germline V CDR1 and CDR2: SGHTA, FQGTGA. The germline V and J ends were trimmed by 5 bases and 1 base, with 8 bases remaining between them. The CDR3 contains 13 residues. CDR3: CASSLTGNTEAFF. CDR3 bases: TGTGCCAGCAGCCTTACAGGGAACACTGAAGCTTTCTTT.

The chain joins TRBV25-1 to TRBJ2-1, with 7 bases that match TRBD2. The germline V gene has CDR1 MGHDK and CDR2 SYGVNS. This CDR3 comprises 11 residues. Trimming removed 10 bases from V and 6 bases from J; junction bases left unmatched: 3. CDR3 sequence reads: CATRGSNEQFF. Here the CDR3 DNA reads TGTGCCACTCGCGGGAGCAATGAGCAGTTCTTC.

V and J are TRBV6-4 and TRBJ1-5; D remains unclear. The V gene lost 4 bases and the J gene lost 4 bases, with 29 bases spanning the gap. This CDR3 contains 20 residues. CDR1 and CDR2 (germline): MRHNA, SNTAGT. The CDR3 loop is CASSGWAGNSRRVFNQPQHF. In DNA form, the CDR3 reads TGTGCCAGCAGTGGTTGGGCGGGAAACTCTCGTCGAGTTTTTAATCAGCCCCAGCATTTT.

The V and J genes are TRBV4-1 and TRBJ1-1, with D unclear. V dropped 0 bases and J dropped 0 bases, with 11 bases sitting between them. The V gene's germline CDR1 is MGHRA and CDR2 YSYEKL. The CDR3 covers 16 residues. In nucleotides, the CDR3 is TGCGCCAGCAGCCAAGATCTGAACAAGATGAACACTGAAGCTTTCTTT. Encoded protein: CASSQDLNKMNTEAFF.

The chain has TRBV18 and TRBJ1-5, with D uncertain. The CDR3 sequence is 13 residues long. V lost 5 bases to trimming and J lost 2 bases, with 7 bases between them. Germline loops: CDR1 KGHSH, CDR2 LQKENI. The CDR3 DNA reads as TGTGCCAGCTCAAGAGGTGGCAATCAGCCCCAGCATTTT. Amino acid sequence: CASSRGGNQPQHF.

The V call is TRBV19, the J call TRBJ2-7; 9 nucleotides align to TRBD2. This CDR3 has 14 residues. The germline gives CDR1 LNHDA, CDR2 SQIVND (reference sequence). The V and J ends lost 5 bases and 4 bases, in that order; junction bases with no gene match: 6. DNA of the CDR3: TGTGCCAGTAGTTTAGCGGGAGACTATTACGAGCAGTACTTC. Translated, it gives CASSLAGDYYEQYF.

This clone was observed a handful of times. This sequence joins TRBV9 and TRBJ2-1; 10 bases agree with TRBD2. This CDR3 is 15 amino acids long. CDR1 and CDR2 from the germline V gene are SGDLS and YYNGEE. V was pared by 0 bases and J by 6 bases, with 3 bases of the junction left unmatched. CDR3: CASSVGLAGGNEQFF. The DNA for the CDR3 is TGTGCCAGCAGCGTAGGACTAGCGGGCGGCAATGAGCAGTTCTTC.

V is TRBV6-1 and J is TRBJ2-7; TRBD2 is a possible D gene (5 bases). Per germline, CDR1 MNHNS and CDR2 SASEGT. The CDR3 extends over 13 amino acids. The ends were cut back, 2 bases at V and 3 bases at J, with 8 bases in the middle. Here the CDR3 reads CASSEFEGYEQYF. Written as DNA, the CDR3 is TGTGCCAGCAGTGAATTTGAGGGCTACGAGCAGTACTTC.

The chain joins TRBV5-5 to TRBJ2-2, with TRBD2 identical over 12 bases. The CDR3 is made up of 18 amino acids. Germline V lookup: CDR1 SGHKS, CDR2 YYEKEE (reference sequence). The trim removed 4 bases at V and 2 bases at J, leaving 9 bases unmatched. CDR3 coding DNA: TGTGCCAGCAGCACCGGGACTAGCGGGTTGCCTAACACCGGGGAGCTGTTTTTT. This sequence encodes CASSTGTSGLPNTGELFF.

The J gene is TRBJ1-2, the V gene TRBV30; D remains ambiguous. The V gene's germline CDR1 is GTSNPN and CDR2 SVGIG (reference sequence). Trimming took 1 base from V and 5 from J, leaving 8 bases between them. This CDR3 comprises 12 residues. CDR3 in amino acids: CAWSANAYGYTF. The CDR3 region has the DNA TGTGCCTGGAGTGCGAACGCGTATGGCTACACCTTC.

CDR3 protein: CASSLGQGANYGYTF. The CDR3, as DNA: TGTGCCAGCAGCTTAGGACAGGGGGCTAACTATGGCTACACCTTC. This rearrangement joins TRBV7-9 to TRBJ1-2, with 9 positions matching TRBD1. The CDR3 length is 15 residues. CDR1 is SEHNR, CDR2 FQNEAQ, per germline (reference sequence). V shed 1 base and J 0 bases; nucleotides not matched to a gene: 0.

The CDR3 sequence: CASSSGSSTNTEAFF. As DNA, the CDR3 is TGTGCCAGCAGCTCCGGGTCCTCCACGAATACTGAAGCTTTCTTT. The V and J genes are TRBV5-4 and TRBJ1-1, with D unclear. Germline V gene sequence: CDR1 SGHNT, CDR2 YYREEE (reference sequence). V gave up 3 bases and J gave up 5 bases, with 17 bases separating them. The CDR3 runs to 15 residues.

This chain joins TRBV24-1 and TRBJ2-1; 8 nucleotides line up with TRBD2. Germline V gives CDR1 KGHDR, CDR2 SFDVKD. V shed 2 bases, J shed 0 bases, and the junction held 2 bases outside the gene matches. There are 16 residues in the CDR3. In DNA, the CDR3 is TGTGCCACCAGTGATTCTACTAGCGGCTCCTACAATGAGCAGTTCTTC. It is translated as CATSDSTSGSYNEQFF.

The genes are TRBV10-2 and TRBJ2-7; 7 bases align to TRBD2. CDR3 length equals 14 residues. With 2 bases clipped from V and 1 base from J, the junction kept 2 bases outside the gene matches. Germline V gene sequence: CDR1 WSHSY, CDR2 SAAADI. CDR3 nucleotides: TGCGCCAGCAGTGAGCTAGCGGAGTCCTACGAGCAGTACTTC. This translates into CASSELAESYEQYF.

The J gene is TRBJ2-7, the V gene TRBV19; no definite D call. Germline-derived CDR1 and CDR2 are LNHDA and SQIVND (reference sequence). V lost 1 base and J lost 0, with 7 bases in between. The CDR3 sequence is 14 residues long. CDR3 amino acids: CASSIVPSSYEQYF. The CDR3 DNA reads TGTGCCAGTAGTATAGTTCCGAGCTCCTACGAGCAGTACTTC.

The gene calls are TRBV24-1 and TRBJ1-3; tentative D call: TRBD1 (5 bases). This CDR3 is 15 amino acids long. V dropped 5 bases and J dropped 4 bases, with 14 bases sitting between them. Looked up from germline, CDR1 is KGHDR and CDR2 is SFDVKD. This CDR3 is CATSGWTLSGNTIYF. As DNA, the CDR3 is TGTGCCACCAGTGGCTGGACACTCTCCGGAAACACCATATATTTT.

V gene TRBV11-3 combines with J gene TRBJ2-3; 7 positions agree with TRBD1. This CDR3 is 15 amino acids long. The V gene's germline CDR1 is SGHNT and CDR2 YENEEA. Trimming removed 5 bases from V and 0 bases from J; junction bases left unmatched: 5. This CDR3 is CASSLWTGSTDTQYF. The CDR3 DNA follows: TGTGCCAGCAGCCTCTGGACAGGAAGCACAGATACGCAGTATTTT.

The chain combines TRBV24-1 with TRBJ2-5, with 9 nucleotides matching TRBD1. CDR1 and CDR2 from the germline V gene are KGHDR and SFDVKD. J was trimmed by 4 bases and V by 3 bases; bases with no gene match: 2. CDR3 length equals 14 residues. DNA for the CDR3: TGTGCCACCAGTGATAAGGGACAGGGAGAGACCCAGTACTTC. It encodes CATSDKGQGETQYF.

The genes are TRBV6-5 and TRBJ2-7; D may be TRBD2 (6 bases). This CDR3 has 14 amino acids. V was trimmed by 8 bases and J by 3 bases, leaving 17 bases between them. Germline V lookup: CDR1 MNHEY, CDR2 SVGAGI. In DNA, the CDR3 is TGTGCCAGCGGCGGGGCCCTAGGCCGCTACGAGCAGTACTTC. This sequence encodes CASGGALGRYEQYF.

The chain has TRBV5-4 and TRBJ2-1, with 8 bases identical to TRBD2. This CDR3 comprises 16 residues. CDR1 SGHNT and CDR2 YYREEE come from the germline V gene (reference sequence). Trimming took 4 bases from V and 6 from J; bases not matched to a gene: 12. This chain's CDR3 is CASSHPPAGDFNEQFF. The CDR3 DNA follows: TGTGCCAGCAGCCACCCCCCAGCGGGAGACTTCAATGAGCAGTTCTTC.

V and J are TRBV3-1 (or the pseudogene TRBV3-2) and TRBJ1-6; the match to TRBD1 covers 11 bases. The CDR3 length is 16 residues. V lost 3 bases and J lost 6; bases outside the gene matches: 4. From germline, CDR1 is LGHDT and CDR2 YNNKEL (reference sequence). The CDR3 sequence: CASSHGQGAPNSPLHF. CDR3 nucleotides: TGTGCCAGCAGCCACGGACAGGGGGCACCTAATTCACCCCTCCACTTT.

This clone was recorded once. The gene calls are TRBV7-2 and TRBJ2-7, with 12 positions matching TRBD2. The germline gives CDR1 SGHTA, CDR2 FQGNSA. CDR3 length: 15 amino acids. The J segment lost 4 bases and the V segment lost 3 bases, leaving 4 bases of the junction unmatched. In DNA, the CDR3 is TGTGCCAGCAGCTTGACTAGCGGGAGCATTTACGAGCAGTACTTC. It codes for CASSLTSGSIYEQYF.

V is TRBV6-2 or TRBV6-3 and J is TRBJ2-1; possible D gene TRBD1, 6 bases. V dropped 5 bases and J dropped 1 base, with 9 bases sitting between them. The germline V gene has CDR1 MNHEY and CDR2 SVGEGT. This CDR3 is 14 amino acids long. In DNA, the CDR3 is TGTGCCAGCAGTCAGGGGCTTTCCTACAATGAGCAGTTCTTC. This gives the protein CASSQGLSYNEQFF.

V is TRBV4-1 and J is TRBJ1-5; the match to TRBD1 covers 7 bases. The length of the CDR3 is 16 residues. The V segment lost 4 bases and the J segment 4 bases; nucleotides outside the gene matches: 10. The germline gives CDR1 MGHRA, CDR2 YSYEKL. The CDR3 DNA reads as TGCGCCAGCAGCCGACAAGACAGGGTAGGAAATCAGCCCCAGCATTTT. Translated: CASSRQDRVGNQPQHF.

The rearrangement uses TRBV5-5 and TRBJ1-1; tentative D call: TRBD1 (6 bases). V was clipped by 1 base and J by 1 base, with 11 bases between them. Germline lookup yields CDR1 SGHKS and CDR2 YYEKEE (reference sequence). The CDR3 is 15 amino acids. In DNA, the CDR3 is TGTGCCAGCAGCTTGCAGACAGGCGAGAACACTGAAGCTTTCTTT. Its protein product is CASSLQTGENTEAFF.

V usage is TRBV4-3 and J usage is TRBJ2-1, with 14 bases that match TRBD2. V shed 3 bases, J shed 4 bases, and the junction held 20 bases outside the gene matches. Per germline, CDR1 LGHNA and CDR2 YSLEER. The CDR3 is made up of 22 amino acids. CDR3 DNA sequence: TGCGCCAGCAGCCATGGGCTGATACTAGGGACTAGCGGGAGACCCTCTTACAATGAGCAGTTCTTC. Encoded protein: CASSHGLILGTSGRPSYNEQFF.